This T cell receptor beta chain was captured in a study of cytomegalovirus exposure and HLA in healthy donors. A word on this clone: Antigen specificity is unknown.

Overall study findings and caveats: The finding came from a later analysis; first-cohort TCR clusters tended to co-occur in the 130 or so validation repertoires.

CDR3 length: 14 amino acids. Trimming cost V 6 bases and J 3 bases; bases outside gene matches: 3. CDR1 SNHLY and CDR2 FYNNEI come from the germline V gene. Assay: immunoSEQ multiplex PCR; the TCRdb copy retains only in-frame clones and omits some. The sample lists 150,000 to 200,000 clones; roughly 86% were seen once. The clonotype comes from a woman aged 18-29 years in good health and CMV-seropositive. V usage is TRBV2 and J usage is TRBJ2-3, with 10 nucleotides matching TRBD2. Sequencing was carried out using PBMCs. DNA of the CDR3: TGTGCCAGCAGGGCGGGACTAGCGACAGATACGCAGTATTTT. Amino acid sequence: CASRAGLATDTQYF.